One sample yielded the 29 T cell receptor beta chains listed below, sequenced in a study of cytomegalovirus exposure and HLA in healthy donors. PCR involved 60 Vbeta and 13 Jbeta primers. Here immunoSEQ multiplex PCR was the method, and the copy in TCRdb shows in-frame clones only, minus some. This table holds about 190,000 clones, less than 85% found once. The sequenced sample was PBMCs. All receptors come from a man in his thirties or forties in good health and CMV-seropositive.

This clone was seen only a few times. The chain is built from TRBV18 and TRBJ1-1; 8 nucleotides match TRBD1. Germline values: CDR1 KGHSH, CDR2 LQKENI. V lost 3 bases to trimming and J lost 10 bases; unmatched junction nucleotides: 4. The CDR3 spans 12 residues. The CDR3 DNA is TGTGCCAGCTCACCTCGCACAGGGGGAGCTTTCTTT. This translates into CASSPRTGGAFF.

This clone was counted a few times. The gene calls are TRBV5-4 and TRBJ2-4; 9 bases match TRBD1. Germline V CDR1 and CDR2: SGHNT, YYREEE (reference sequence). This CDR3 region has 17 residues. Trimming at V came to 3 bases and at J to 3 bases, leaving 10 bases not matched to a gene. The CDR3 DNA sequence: TGTGCCAGCAGCTCCTCTCCGGGACAGGGTGGCAAAAACATTCAGTACTTC. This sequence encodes CASSSSPGQGGKNIQYF.

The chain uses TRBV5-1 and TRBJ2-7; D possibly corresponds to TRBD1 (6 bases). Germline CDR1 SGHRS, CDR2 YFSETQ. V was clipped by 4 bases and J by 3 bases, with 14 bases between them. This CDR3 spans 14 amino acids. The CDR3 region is CASSPDSARYEQYF. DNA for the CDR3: TGCGCCAGCAGCCCGGACAGCGCGCGCTACGAGCAGTACTTC.

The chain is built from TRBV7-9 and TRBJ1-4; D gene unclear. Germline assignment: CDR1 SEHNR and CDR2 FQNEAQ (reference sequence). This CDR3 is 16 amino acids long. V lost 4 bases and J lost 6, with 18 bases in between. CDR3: CASSSQRAEGDEKLFF. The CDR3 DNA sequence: TGTGCCAGCAGCTCCCAGAGGGCGGAAGGAGATGAAAAACTGTTTTTT.

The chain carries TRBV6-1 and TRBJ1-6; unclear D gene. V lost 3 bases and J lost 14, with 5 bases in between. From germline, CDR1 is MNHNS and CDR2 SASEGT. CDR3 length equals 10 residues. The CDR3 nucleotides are TGTGCCAGCAGTGACGGGACCCTCCACTTT. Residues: CASSDGTLHF.

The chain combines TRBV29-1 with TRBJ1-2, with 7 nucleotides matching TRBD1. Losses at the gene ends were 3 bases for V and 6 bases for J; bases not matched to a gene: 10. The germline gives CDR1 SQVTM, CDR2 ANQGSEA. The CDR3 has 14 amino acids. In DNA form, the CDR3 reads TGCAGCGTTGACTCCCCAGGGGGTTTTGATGGCTACACCTTC. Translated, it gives CSVDSPGGFDGYTF. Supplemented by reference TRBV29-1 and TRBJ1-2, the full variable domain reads SAVISQKPSRDICQRGTSLTIQCQVDSQVTMMFWYRQQPGQSLTLIATANQGSEATYESGFVIDKFPISRPNLTFSTLTVSNMSPEDSSIYLCSVDSPGGFDGYTFGSGTRLTVV.

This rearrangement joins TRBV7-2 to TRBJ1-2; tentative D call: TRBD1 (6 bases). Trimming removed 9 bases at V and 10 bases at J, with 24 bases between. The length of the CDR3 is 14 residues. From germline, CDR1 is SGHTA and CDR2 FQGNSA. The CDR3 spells CASKGGGVLLNYTF. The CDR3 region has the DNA TGTGCCAGTAAGGGGGGAGGGGTTCTGCTAAACTACACCTTC.

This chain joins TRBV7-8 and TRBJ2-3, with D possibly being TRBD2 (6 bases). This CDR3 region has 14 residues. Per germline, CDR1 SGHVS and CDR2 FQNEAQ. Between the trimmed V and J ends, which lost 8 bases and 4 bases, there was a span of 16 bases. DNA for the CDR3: TGTGCCAGCCGCCCCGGGAGAACCTCAGATACGCAGTATTTT. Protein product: CASRPGRTSDTQYF.

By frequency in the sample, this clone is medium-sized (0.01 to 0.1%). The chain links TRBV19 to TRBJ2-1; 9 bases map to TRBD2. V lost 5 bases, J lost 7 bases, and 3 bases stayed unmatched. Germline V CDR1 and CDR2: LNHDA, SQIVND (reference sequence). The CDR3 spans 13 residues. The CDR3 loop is CASSWRGGNEQFF. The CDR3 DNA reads TGTGCCAGTAGTTGGCGGGGGGGAAATGAGCAGTTCTTC.

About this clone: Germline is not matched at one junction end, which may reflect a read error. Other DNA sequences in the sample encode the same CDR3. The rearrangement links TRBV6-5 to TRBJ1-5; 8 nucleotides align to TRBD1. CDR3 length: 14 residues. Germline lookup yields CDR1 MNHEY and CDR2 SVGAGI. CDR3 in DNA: TGCGCCACCCCGGACAGGGAACAAAATCAGCCCCAGCATTTT. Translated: CATPDREQNQPQHF.

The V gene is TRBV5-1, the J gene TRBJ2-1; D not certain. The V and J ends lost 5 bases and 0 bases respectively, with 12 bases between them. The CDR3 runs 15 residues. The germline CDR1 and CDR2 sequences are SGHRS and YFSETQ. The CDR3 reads CASRSDTSSYNEQFF. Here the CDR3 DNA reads TGCGCCAGCAGGTCTGACACGAGCTCCTACAATGAGCAGTTCTTC.

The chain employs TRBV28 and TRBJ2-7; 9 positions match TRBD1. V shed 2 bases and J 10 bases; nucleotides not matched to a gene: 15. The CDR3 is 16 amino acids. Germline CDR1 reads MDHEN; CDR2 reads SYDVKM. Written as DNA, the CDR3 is TGTGCCAGCAGTTTAGTGCTCGGGACAGGGTCTCCCCGACAGTACTTC. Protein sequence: CASSLVLGTGSPRQYF.

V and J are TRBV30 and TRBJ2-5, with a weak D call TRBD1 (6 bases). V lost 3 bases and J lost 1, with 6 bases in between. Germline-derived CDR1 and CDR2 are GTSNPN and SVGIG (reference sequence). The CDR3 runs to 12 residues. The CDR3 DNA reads TGTGCCTGGAGCAGGGGCCAAGAGACCCAGTACTTC. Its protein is CAWSRGQETQYF.

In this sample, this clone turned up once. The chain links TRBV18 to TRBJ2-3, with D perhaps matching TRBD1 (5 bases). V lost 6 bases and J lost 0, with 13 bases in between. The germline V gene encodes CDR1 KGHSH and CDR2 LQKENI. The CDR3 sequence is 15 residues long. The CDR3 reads CASSPGASSTDTQYF. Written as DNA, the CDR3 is TGTGCCAGCTCGCCTGGGGCCTCGAGCACAGATACGCAGTATTTT. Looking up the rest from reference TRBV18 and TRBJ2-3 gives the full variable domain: NAGVMQNPRHLVRRRGQEARLRCSPMKGHSHVYWYRQLPEEGLKFMVYLQKENIIDESGMPKERFSAEFPKEGPSILRIQQVVRGDSAAYFCASSPGASSTDTQYFGPGTRLTVL.

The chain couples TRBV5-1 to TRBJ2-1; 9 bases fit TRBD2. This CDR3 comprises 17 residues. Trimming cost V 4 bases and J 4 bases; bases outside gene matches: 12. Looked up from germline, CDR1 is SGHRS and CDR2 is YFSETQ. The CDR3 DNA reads TGCGCCAGCAGCCCCAGTAGCGGGAGTAGAAGTTACAATGAGCAGTTCTTC. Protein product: CASSPSSGSRSYNEQFF.

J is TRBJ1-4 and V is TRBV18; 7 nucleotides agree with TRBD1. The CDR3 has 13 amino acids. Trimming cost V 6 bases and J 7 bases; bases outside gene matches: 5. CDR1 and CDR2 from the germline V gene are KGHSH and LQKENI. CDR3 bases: TGTGCCAGCTCCCAGGGGGAGATTGAAAAACTGTTTTTT. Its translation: CASSQGEIEKLFF.

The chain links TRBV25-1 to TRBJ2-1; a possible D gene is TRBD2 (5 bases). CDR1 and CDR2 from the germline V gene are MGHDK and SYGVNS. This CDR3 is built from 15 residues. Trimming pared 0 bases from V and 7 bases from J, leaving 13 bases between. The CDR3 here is CASSEYTLGVNEQFF. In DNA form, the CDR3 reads TGTGCCAGCAGTGAATACACCCTCGGGGTGAATGAGCAGTTCTTC.

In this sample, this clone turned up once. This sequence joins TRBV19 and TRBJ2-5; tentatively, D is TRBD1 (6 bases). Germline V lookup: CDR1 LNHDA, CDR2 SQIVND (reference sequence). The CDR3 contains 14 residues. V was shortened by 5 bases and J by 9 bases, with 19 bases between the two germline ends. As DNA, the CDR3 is TGTGCCAGTAGTGCAAGTGGGGGCCAAGCGGCCCAGTACTTC. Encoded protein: CASSASGGQAAQYF.

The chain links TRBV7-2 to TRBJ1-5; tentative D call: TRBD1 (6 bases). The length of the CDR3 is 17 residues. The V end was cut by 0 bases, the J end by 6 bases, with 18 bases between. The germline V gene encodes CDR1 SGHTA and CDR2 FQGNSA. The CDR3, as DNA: TGTGCCAGCAGCTTAGCGTTGGGGGGGCTTATGGGTCAGCCCCAGCATTTT. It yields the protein CASSLALGGLMGQPQHF.

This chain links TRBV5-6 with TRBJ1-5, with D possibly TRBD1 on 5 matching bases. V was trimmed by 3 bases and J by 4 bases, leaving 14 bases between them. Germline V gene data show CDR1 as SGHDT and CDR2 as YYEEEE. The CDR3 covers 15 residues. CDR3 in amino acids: CASSSTPGVNQPQHF. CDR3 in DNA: TGTGCCAGCAGCTCCACTCCGGGGGTTAATCAGCCCCAGCATTTT.

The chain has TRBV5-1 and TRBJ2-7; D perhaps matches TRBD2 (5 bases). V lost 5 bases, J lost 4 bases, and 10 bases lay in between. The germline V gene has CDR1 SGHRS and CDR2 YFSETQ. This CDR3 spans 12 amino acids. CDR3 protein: CASSSRRYEQYF. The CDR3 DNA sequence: TGCGCCAGCAGTAGCCGGAGGTACGAGCAGTACTTC.

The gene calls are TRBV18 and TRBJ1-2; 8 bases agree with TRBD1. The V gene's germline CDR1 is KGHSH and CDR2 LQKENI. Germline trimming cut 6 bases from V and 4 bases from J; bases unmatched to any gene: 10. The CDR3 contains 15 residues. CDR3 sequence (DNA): TGTGCCAGCTCCCCTCAGGGGGCAAGGGGCTATGGCTACACCTTC. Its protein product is CASSPQGARGYGYTF.

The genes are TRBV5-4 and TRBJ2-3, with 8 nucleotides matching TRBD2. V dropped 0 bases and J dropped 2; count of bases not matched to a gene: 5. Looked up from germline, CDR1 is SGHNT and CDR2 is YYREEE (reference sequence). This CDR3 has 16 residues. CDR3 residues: CASSLAVAGPTDTQYF. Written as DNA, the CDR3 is TGTGCCAGCAGCTTGGCAGTAGCGGGGCCCACAGATACGCAGTATTTT.

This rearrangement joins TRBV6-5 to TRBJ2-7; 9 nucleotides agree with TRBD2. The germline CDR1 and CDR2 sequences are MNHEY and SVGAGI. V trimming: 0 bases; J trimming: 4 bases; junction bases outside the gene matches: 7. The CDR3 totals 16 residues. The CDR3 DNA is TGTGCCAGCAGTTACTCAGAAGGAGCGGGAGGTTACGAGCAGTACTTC. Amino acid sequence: CASSYSEGAGGYEQYF.

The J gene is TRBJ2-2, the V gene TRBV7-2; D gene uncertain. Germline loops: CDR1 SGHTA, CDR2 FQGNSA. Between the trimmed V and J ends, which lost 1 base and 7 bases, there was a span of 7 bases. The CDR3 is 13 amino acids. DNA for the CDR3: TGTGCCAGCAGCTTAGGGCCAGACGGGGAGCTGTTTTTT. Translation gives CASSLGPDGELFF.

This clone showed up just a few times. The CDR3, as DNA: TGTGCCAGCAGCCTCAGGACAGGGGACAATAGCAATCAGCCCCAGCATTTT. Translation gives CASSLRTGDNSNQPQHF. V and J are TRBV7-9 and TRBJ1-5, with 9 bases matching TRBD1. The CDR3 is 17 residues long. V trimming: 5 bases; J trimming: 0 bases; junction bases outside the gene matches: 8. Germline CDR1 reads SEHNR; CDR2 reads FQNEAQ (reference sequence).

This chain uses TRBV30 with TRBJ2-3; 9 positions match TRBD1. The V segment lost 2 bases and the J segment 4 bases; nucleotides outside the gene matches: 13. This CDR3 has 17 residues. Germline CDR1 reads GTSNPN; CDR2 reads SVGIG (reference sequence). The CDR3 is CAWSSPDRGVPADTQYF. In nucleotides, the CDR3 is TGTGCCTGGAGTTCCCCCGACAGGGGGGTCCCCGCAGATACGCAGTATTTT.

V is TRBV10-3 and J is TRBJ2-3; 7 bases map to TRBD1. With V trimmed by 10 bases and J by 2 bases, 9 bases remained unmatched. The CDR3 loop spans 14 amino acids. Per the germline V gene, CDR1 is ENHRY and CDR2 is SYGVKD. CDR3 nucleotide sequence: TGTGCCACGACGGGACAGAAGCCCACAGATACGCAGTATTTT. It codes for CATTGQKPTDTQYF.

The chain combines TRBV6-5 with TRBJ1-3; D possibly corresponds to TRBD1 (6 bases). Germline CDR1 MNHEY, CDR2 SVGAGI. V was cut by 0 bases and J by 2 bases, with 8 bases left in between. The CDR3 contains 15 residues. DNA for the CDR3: TGTGCCAGCAGTTACTCCGGGACACCTGGAAACACCATATATTTT. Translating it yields CASSYSGTPGNTIYF.